What follows is one TCR beta chain and its context. Its antigen remains unknown. This sample stems from a study of blood T cells in healthy people across ages. General study findings and limits: CMV status of donors was unknown, possibly confounding expanded clonotype changes.

The CDR3 is 16 amino acids. Germline CDR1 reads DFQATT; CDR2 reads SNEGSKA (reference sequence). The use of a sample-barcoded 5' primer and a J-beta primer mix characterized a second PCR of 7 to 11 cycles. Via MiXCR, TCRdb re-called the 5' RACE reads, giving one row per CDR3 protein. The sample holds fewer than 800,000 distinct CDR3 sequences; around 25% are singletons and the top ten take roughly 9%. These data were also reused for a study on T cells of mothers and their children.

The sequence was collected from a boy aged 5-17 years in good health. The chain joins TRBV20-1 to TRBJ2-5; 9 bases map to TRBD2. The DNA matches TRBJ2-1 better at its end, which makes the J call doubtful. The sample was blood. DNA of the CDR3: TGCAGTGCTAGAGACGTGACTAGCGGAGGGTACAATGAGCAGTTCTTC. Amino acids: CSARDVTSGGYNEQFF.